This TCR beta chain was identified in a study of T cell responses to AZD1222 COVID-19 vaccine. Study-level points and caveats: Mapped onto spike, vaccine-associated CD4 TCRs spanned it and were dominant at 160-218 and 743-854. The donors showed a predominance of white British ancestry and of females, with possible underestimation of clonal diversity.

Only a few counts were recorded for this clone. The antigen remains undetermined. Measured with immunoSEQ multiplex PCR; TCRdb has only the in-frame clones, and not every one. The data contain about 120,000 clones, 75% to 95% of them singletons. Germline assignment: CDR1 MNHEY and CDR2 SVGEGT. Trimming cost V 4 bases and J 5 bases, with 15 bases left between them. The CDR3 runs to 15 residues. The receptor was derived from an adult who received the MenACWY meningococcal vaccine as a control. The specimen comprised peripheral blood, sampled 28 days after the second dose of the MenACWY control vaccine. J is TRBJ2-1 and V is TRBV6-2 or TRBV6-3; D might be TRBD2 (7 bases). The CDR3 loop is CASSLEGGAHNEQFF. The CDR3 DNA sequence: TGTGCCAGCAGTTTGGAGGGGGGGGCTCACAATGAGCAGTTCTTC.